This T cell receptor (beta chain) was recovered during a study of T cells in Graves' hyperthyroidism and ophthalmopathy. Clinical symptoms, serum thyroxine, TRAb, thyroid ultrasound and orbital computed tomography established diagnosis. TCR beta CDR3 sequences were amplified from RNA transcripts. Researchers ran a first-round RT-PCR on the TCR CDR3 using the HTBI primer set. TCRdb re-called the multiplex PCR reads with MiXCR, one entry per CDR3 protein. The sample lists fewer than 450,000 distinct CDR3 sequences, roughly 15% occurring once. The CDR3 has 16 amino acids. Trimming cost V 4 bases and J 2 bases, with 18 bases left between them. Germline V gives CDR1 SGHRS, CDR2 YFSETQ. General study findings and limits: Blood shared most expanded thyroid clonotypes above 0.001.

This clonotype was seen more than once but under ten times. Its antigen is currently unknown. This clonotype was sampled from a woman aged 55-70 years with Graves' ophthalmopathy. Sequenced material: blood. The V and J genes are TRBV5-1 and TRBJ1-1; TRBD1 is a possible D gene (6 bases). The CDR3 DNA reads TGCGCCAGCAGCGGGGGGCCGGGGGGTAGTAACACTGAAGCTTTCTTT. Protein: CASSGGPGGSNTEAFF.